The 28 T cell receptor beta chains listed next were all sequenced from one sample in a study of shared clonotypes between healthy human individuals. Sequencing was performed with immunoSEQ multiplex PCR; in TCRdb, only in-frame clones are kept and a portion is missing. The sample has about a million clones; approximately 80% are singletons. Sequencing was carried out using memory CD4+ T cells from PBMCs. Subset noted: CD45RA-negative fraction. The receptors were gathered from a man between 18 and 35 years old in good health. Some clones in this sample may be carry-over from other donors' samples.

This clone was seen a single time. This may stem from a read error, because a much larger clone lies one nucleotide away. The sample holds other DNA sequences that translate to the same CDR3. The chain employs TRBV5-1 and TRBJ1-4, with 11 nucleotides matching TRBD1. Germline CDR1 and CDR2: SGHRS and YFSETQ. V was pared by 4 bases and J by 3 bases, with 2 bases of the junction left unmatched. The CDR3 sequence is 15 residues long. The DNA of the CDR3 is TGCGCCAGCAGCCCGGGACAGGGGGCTAATGAAAAACTGTTTTTT. It yields the protein CASSPGQGANEKLFF.

The gene calls are TRBV5-6 and TRBJ2-7; perhaps TRBD2 as D (6 bases). CDR3 length equals 15 residues. Germline CDR1 and CDR2: SGHDT and YYEEEE. Between the trimmed V and J ends, which lost 0 bases and 0 bases, there was a span of 10 bases. Here the CDR3 reads CASSLVGGFSYEQYF. The CDR3 nucleotides are TGTGCCAGCAGCTTGGTCGGGGGATTCTCCTACGAGCAGTACTTC.

The V call is TRBV5-1, the J call TRBJ2-5; 7 positions match TRBD1. Near its end, the DNA agrees better with TRBJ2-7, so the J call may be wrong. CDR1 and CDR2 from the germline V gene are SGHRS and YFSETQ. The CDR3 length is 15 residues. CDR3 nucleotides: TGCGCCAGCAGCTCCTATACAGGGGCGAACTACGAGCAGTACTTC. This translates into CASSSYTGANYEQYF.

A note on this clone: This CDR3 is also generated by other DNA sequences in the sample. V and J are TRBV28 and TRBJ1-2; D is unresolved. The CDR3 has 12 amino acids. The V end was cut by 6 bases, the J end by 8 bases, with 13 bases between. CDR1 is MDHEN, CDR2 SYDVKM, per germline. The CDR3 here is CASSLGGGGYTF. For the CDR3, the DNA is TGTGCCAGCAGCCTTGGAGGAGGGGGCTACACCTTC.

This chain uses TRBV30 with TRBJ1-5; weak D call: TRBD1 (5 bases). CDR3 length: 16 residues. Trimming stripped 6 bases from V and 1 base from J, with 19 bases between. Per the germline V gene, CDR1 is GTSNPN and CDR2 is SVGIG (reference sequence). CDR3 DNA sequence: TGTGCCTGCAGGCGGGGCAGTCCGTGGAGCAATCAGCCCCAGCATTTT. Amino acid sequence: CACRRGSPWSNQPQHF.

The chain employs TRBV18 and TRBJ2-7, with TRBD1 matching 9 bases. The CDR3 consists of 15 residues. The junction had 5 bases not matched to a gene; V was cut back by 3 bases and J by 2 bases. Germline V gives CDR1 KGHSH, CDR2 LQKENI. Written as DNA, the CDR3 is TGTGCCAGCTCACCTTACACAGGGGGCACCTACGAGCAGTACTTC. It yields the protein CASSPYTGGTYEQYF.

The chain combines TRBV2 with TRBJ2-1, with 8 nucleotides matching TRBD2. CDR3 length: 14 residues. Germline CDR1 reads SNHLY; CDR2 reads FYNNEI. J gave up 6 bases and V 9 bases, and 10 bases lay outside the gene matches. CDR3 DNA: TGTGCCAGTTATGCGGGGGGAGTGCCCAATGAGCAGTTCTTC. Translation gives CASYAGGVPNEQFF.

A note on this clone: Distinct nucleotide sequences in the sample also encode this CDR3. The chain has TRBV6-5 and TRBJ2-7; possible D gene TRBD1, 5 bases. Germline loops: CDR1 MNHEY, CDR2 SVGAGI. Trimming took 6 bases from V and 3 from J, leaving 9 bases between them. The CDR3 is made up of 12 amino acids. DNA of the CDR3: TGTGCCAGCAGCCGCGACAGCTACGAGCAGTACTTC. Protein: CASSRDSYEQYF.

The CDR3 nucleotides are TGTGCCAGCAGTGGAGGCGGCGGGGAGCAGTTCTTC. It translates to CASSGGGGEQFF. The V gene is TRBV6-1, the J gene TRBJ2-1, with D perhaps matching TRBD2 (5 bases). Germline CDR1 MNHNS, CDR2 SASEGT. CDR3 size: 12 residues. V was pared by 4 bases and J by 10 bases, with 11 bases between.

This sequence joins TRBV18 and TRBJ2-7, with a possible D match to TRBD1 (5 bases). Trimming took off 4 bases at V and 4 bases at J, with 14 bases between the two ends. From germline, CDR1 is KGHSH and CDR2 LQKENI. The CDR3 has 14 amino acids. CDR3 DNA: TGTGCCAGCTCACGGGCAGGGCAGGGTTACGAGCAGTACTTC. It is translated as CASSRAGQGYEQYF.

In DNA form, the CDR3 reads TGTGCCAGCAGTGACAGGGTTCAGCCCCAGCATTTT. Translated: CASSDRVQPQHF. The chain links TRBV6-6 to TRBJ1-5; TRBD1 agrees at 7 bases. The length of the CDR3 is 12 residues. J gave up 6 bases and V 5 bases, and 1 base lay outside the gene matches. From germline, CDR1 is MNHNY and CDR2 SVGAGI (reference sequence).

J is TRBJ1-5 and V is TRBV6-1; D is unresolved. The V and J ends lost 4 bases and 10 bases respectively, with 2 bases between them. This CDR3 comprises 9 residues. Germline V gene data show CDR1 as MNHNS and CDR2 as SASEGT. The CDR3 reads CASSVPQHF. The CDR3, as DNA: TGTGCCAGCAGTGTCCCCCAGCATTTT.

The chain recombines TRBV29-1 with TRBJ1-2, with TRBD1 as a possible D gene (6 bases). Germline CDR1 and CDR2: SQVTM and ANQGSEA. Trimming took off 7 bases at V and 4 bases at J, with 13 bases between the two ends. The CDR3 has 12 amino acids. This CDR3 is CSATGQSYGYTF. The CDR3 nucleotides are TGCAGCGCCACCGGACAGTCCTATGGCTACACCTTC.

V gene TRBV6-5 combines with J gene TRBJ2-6; D remains ambiguous. Germline V CDR1 and CDR2: MNHEY, SVGAGI. Deletions cut 6 bases from V and 0 bases from J, with 9 bases between. The length of the CDR3 is 15 residues. CDR3 in DNA: TGTGCCAGCAGCCCCAGGTTCTCTGGGGCCAACGTCCTGACTTTC. Protein product: CASSPRFSGANVLTF.

This CDR3 is CASSINREGGYEQYF. The CDR3 DNA reads TGTGCCAGTAGTATAAATCGGGAGGGAGGCTACGAGCAGTACTTC. The chain combines TRBV19 with TRBJ2-7, with TRBD2 matching 8 bases. V shed 2 bases and J 3 bases; nucleotides not matched to a gene: 6. The germline V gene encodes CDR1 LNHDA and CDR2 SQIVND (reference sequence). The CDR3 covers 15 residues.

V gene TRBV5-1 combines with J gene TRBJ2-7, with D tentatively TRBD1 (5 bases). The CDR3 consists of 14 residues. CDR1 SGHRS and CDR2 YFSETQ come from the germline V gene. Trimming cost V 0 bases and J 2 bases, with 9 bases left between them. CDR3 loop: CASSLAPRAYEQYF. As DNA, the CDR3 is TGCGCCAGCAGCTTGGCCCCCAGGGCCTACGAGCAGTACTTC. The full variable domain, with the rest looked up from reference TRBV5-1 and TRBJ2-7, is KAGVTQTPRYLIKTRGQQVTLSCSPISGHRSVSWYQQTPGQGLQFLFEYFSETQRNKGNFPGRFSGRQFSNSRSEMNVSTLELGDSALYLCASSLAPRAYEQYFGPGTRLTVT.

CDR3 DNA sequence: TGTGCCATCAGTGGGGACAGGGTAAATCCAACCGGGGAGCTGTTTTTT. Amino acid sequence: CAISGDRVNPTGELFF. The rearrangement uses TRBV10-3 and TRBJ2-2; 9 positions agree with TRBD1. V shed 4 bases and J 5 bases; nucleotides not matched to a gene: 8. This CDR3 region has 16 residues. Germline V CDR1 and CDR2: ENHRY, SYGVKD.

This sequence joins TRBV19 and TRBJ2-7, with D tentatively TRBD1 (6 bases). The CDR3 covers 13 residues. Germline-derived CDR1 and CDR2 are LNHDA and SQIVND (reference sequence). Trimming shortened V by 6 bases and J by 2 bases, and 11 bases separated the two germline ends. In DNA, the CDR3 is TGTGCCAGTAGCACGACAGGAGCCTACGAGCAGTACTTC. Protein: CASSTTGAYEQYF.

This chain uses TRBV19 with TRBJ2-7; TRBD1 agrees at 8 bases. V gave up 4 bases and J gave up 0 bases; unmatched junction bases: 8. The CDR3 spans 16 residues. Germline CDR1 LNHDA, CDR2 SQIVND (reference sequence). CDR3 DNA sequence: TGTGCCAGTAGTAAGCGGACAGGGCAATTCTCCTACGAGCAGTACTTC. Translating it yields CASSKRTGQFSYEQYF. Supplemented by reference TRBV19 and TRBJ2-7, the full variable domain reads DGGITQSPKYLFRKEGQNVTLSCEQNLNHDAMYWYRQDPGQGLRLIYYSQIVNDFQKGDIAEGYSVSREKKESFPLTVTSAQKNPTAFYLCASSKRTGQFSYEQYFGPGTRLTVT.

This clone was observed a handful of times. The CDR3: CATSPGLTNTEAFF. CDR3 nucleotides: TGTGCCACCTCTCCTGGCCTTACGAACACTGAAGCTTTCTTT. The rearrangement joins TRBV6-5 to TRBJ1-1, with no clear D. Trimming pared 10 bases from V and 1 base from J, leaving 16 bases between. CDR1 is MNHEY, CDR2 SVGAGI, per germline. This CDR3 region has 14 residues.

The gene calls are TRBV7-2 and TRBJ2-5; 10 bases match TRBD2. V gave up 5 bases and J gave up 3 bases; unmatched junction bases: 18. The CDR3 is made up of 19 amino acids. From germline, CDR1 is SGHTA and CDR2 FQGNSA. For the CDR3, the DNA is TGTGCCAGCAGCCAAAGGGGTCTAGCGGGGGCTTTAGGAAAAGAGACCCAGTACTTC. It codes for CASSQRGLAGALGKETQYF.

The V and J genes are TRBV2 and TRBJ1-1, with 8 positions matching TRBD1. The CDR3 spans 15 residues. V shed 2 bases and J 3 bases; nucleotides not matched to a gene: 5. The germline V gene has CDR1 SNHLY and CDR2 FYNNEI. CDR3 residues: CASSEKRQGYTEAFF. CDR3 sequence (DNA): TGTGCCAGCAGTGAAAAGCGACAGGGGTACACTGAAGCTTTCTTT.

V usage is TRBV5-1 and J usage is TRBJ2-1; 9 nucleotides line up with TRBD2. Trimming at V came to 4 bases and at J to 8 bases, leaving 19 bases not matched to a gene. Germline V gives CDR1 SGHRS, CDR2 YFSETQ. The CDR3 covers 18 residues. For the CDR3, the DNA is TGCGCCAGCAGCCCCCGGGGAGGGAGCGGGAGGTTAAAGGATGAGCAGTTCTTC. It codes for CASSPRGGSGRLKDEQFF.

V gene TRBV7-9 combines with J gene TRBJ2-5, with a weak D call TRBD1 (6 bases). The CDR3 is made up of 14 amino acids. Germline V gives CDR1 SEHNR, CDR2 FQNEAQ (reference sequence). V dropped 1 base and J dropped 2 bases, with 8 bases sitting between them. The CDR3, as DNA: TGTGCCAGCAGCTTAGGGGGGACACAAGAGACCCAGTACTTC. Amino acid sequence: CASSLGGTQETQYF.

The J gene is TRBJ2-1, the V gene TRBV2; perhaps TRBD2 as D (6 bases). Germline V gene lookup returns CDR1 SNHLY and CDR2 FYNNEI. The CDR3 runs 12 residues. The CDR3 bases are TGTGGATCGGAGGGAGAGGCCAATGAGCAGTTCTTC. Translated, it gives CGSEGEANEQFF.

The chain links TRBV30 to TRBJ1-5; D not certain. The V gene lost 1 base and the J gene lost 3 bases, with 10 bases spanning the gap. CDR1 GTSNPN and CDR2 SVGIG come from the germline V gene (reference sequence). This CDR3 has 14 amino acids. The CDR3 reads CAWSADGSNQPQHF. The CDR3 bases are TGTGCCTGGAGTGCGGACGGATCCAATCAGCCCCAGCATTTT. The whole variable domain, filled in from reference TRBV30 and TRBJ1-5, reads SQTIHQWPATLVQPVGSPLSLECTVEGTSNPNLYWYRQAAGRGLQLLFYSVGIGQISSEVPQNLSASRPQDRQFILSSKKLLLSDSGFYLCAWSADGSNQPQHFGDGTRLSIL.

The V gene is TRBV2, the J gene TRBJ2-7; no reliable D call. The CDR3 consists of 12 residues. Germline CDR1 and CDR2: SNHLY and FYNNEI. Trimming stripped 8 bases from V and 1 base from J, with 9 bases between. The CDR3 sequence: CASVVGSYEQYF. Written as DNA, the CDR3 is TGTGCCAGCGTAGTTGGGTCCTACGAGCAGTACTTC.

A word on this clone: A far larger clone is a single base away, which makes a read error likely. Additional DNA sequences in this sample encode the identical CDR3. V gene TRBV2 combines with J gene TRBJ2-5; maybe TRBD2 (5 bases). CDR1 and CDR2 (germline): SNHLY, FYNNEI. V dropped 4 bases and J dropped 4 bases, with 7 bases sitting between them. The CDR3 runs 12 residues. Here the CDR3 reads CASSVEGETQYF. DNA for the CDR3: TGTGCCAGCAGTGTAGAGGGAGAGACCCAGTACTTC.